Listed below are T cell receptor beta chains from one sample, sequenced in a study of cytomegalovirus exposure and HLA in healthy donors. Assay used: immunoSEQ multiplex PCR; TCRdb lists only in-frame clones, some missing. In the table there are some 180,000 clones, roughly 8.7% of which are singletons. What was sequenced was PBMCs. The receptors come from a woman in her 30s in good health and CMV-seropositive. Each CDR3 is given without its conserved first and last residue. The D gene is left open where the match is weak.

D	V	J	CDR3
.	TRBV4-1	TRBJ2-1	ASSQDPGLNEQF
.	TRBV18	TRBJ2-4	ASSPLTGKGKNIQY
.	TRBV9	TRBJ2-5	ASSRHDTGGAETQY
TRBD2	TRBV5-5	TRBJ2-7	ASSDPRGGSTQY
TRBD1	TRBV4-2	TRBJ1-1	ASSQSQGARAF
TRBD2	TRBV18	TRBJ2-7	ASSFAGLEDEQY
.	TRBV5-6	TRBJ1-5	ASSLGLSNQPQH
.	TRBV9	TRBJ2-2	ASSVANGQTGELF
.	TRBV4-1	TRBJ2-1	ASSRRTTDYNEQF
TRBD2	TRBV11-2	TRBJ2-2	ASPGLAGGANTGELF
TRBD1	TRBV30	TRBJ2-6	AWRAGQAHPGANVLT
TRBD2	TRBV5-1	TRBJ2-4	ASSLLNGRGDIQY
TRBD1	TRBV11-2	TRBJ1-5	ASSPLTGTGGWQPQH
.	TRBV23-1	TRBJ2-7	ASSQLAVSYEQY
.	TRBV6-6	TRBJ2-1	ASSYEGVEQF
.	TRBV10-1	TRBJ2-1	ASSDPGIRYNEQF
TRBD1	TRBV5-1	TRBJ2-1	ASSLVGRGSYNEQF
TRBD2	TRBV2	TRBJ2-1	ASSGTSGRAGEQF
TRBD1	TRBV30	TRBJ2-1	AWSLTGGYNEQF
TRBD2	TRBV2	TRBJ2-3	ASSAGLAASVPTQY
.	TRBV7-2	TRBJ1-2	ASSPAGSNYGYT
TRBD2	TRBV7-2	TRBJ2-5	ASSPGLAGGPGD
.	TRBV30	TRBJ1-1	AWTGVNTEAF
TRBD1	TRBV5-1	TRBJ1-2	ASKGQSRGYT
.	TRBV5-5	TRBJ2-5	ASSRRTGRGEETQY
TRBD1	TRBV7-9	TRBJ2-7	ASRPRTGGEYEQY
TRBD1	TRBV19	TRBJ1-2	ASSTSGQNLYGYT
.	TRBV5-1	TRBJ2-6	ASSLSLSGANVLT
TRBD2	TRBV5-4	TRBJ2-2	ASSRGLAKEAGELF
TRBD2	TRBV7-3	TRBJ2-1	ASSFELAGDYEQF
TRBD1	TRBV18	TRBJ2-1	ASSPRPTQGVEQF
.	TRBV4-1	TRBJ2-5	ASSPGLKETQY
.	TRBV5-6	TRBJ2-5	ASSLAGLGLRETQY
TRBD1	TRBV30	TRBJ1-1	AWRGGGIGGGRTEAF
.	TRBV15	TRBJ1-4	ATSRDWGANEKLF